This T cell receptor (beta chain) was identified during a study of OX40 agonist ivuxolimab in advanced cancers. Overall study: With ivuxolimab, an agonistic anti-OX40 (CD134) antibody, patients were treated. Prior checkpoint blockade (anti-PD-1, anti-PD-L1 or anti-CTLA-4) was permitted; approximately 41% had it. Three patients, one with hepatocellular carcinoma and two with cutaneous melanoma, achieved partial responses.

Between the trimmed V and J ends, which lost 7 bases and 9 bases, there was a span of 10 bases. CDR3 length: 11 amino acids. Germline values: CDR1 MNHNY, CDR2 SVGAGI (reference sequence). Measured with immunoSEQ multiplex PCR; TCRdb has only the in-frame clones, and not every one. The data hold over 80,000 clones, with more than 85% observed a single time. Findings of the study overall: Compared with CD4+, CD8+ T cells on average had more expanded clones.

Of note for this clone: Its antigen remains unknown.

The chain uses TRBV6-6 and TRBJ2-1; D might be TRBD2 (6 bases). Sequenced material: CD4+ or CD8+ T cells sorted from blood, taken in a trial of the OX40 agonist ivuxolimab. The receptor was derived from an adult with an advanced solid tumor such as melanoma, head and neck, liver or kidney cancer. The CDR3 region is CASTHGGEQFF. CDR3 nucleotide sequence: TGTGCCAGCACCCACGGGGGTGAGCAGTTCTTC.